The T cell receptor beta chain under discussion was sequenced for a study of post-analysis software for immune sequencing data (dated by TCRdb to 2013 to 2016). About the full investigation: The recorded disease courses included relapsing-remitting, secondary progressive and progressive-relapsing multiple sclerosis, and some patients had no subtype annotation. A subset of samples was prepared in parallel using single-end sample barcoding, then pooled and co-amplified after Illumina adapter ligation. Patient repertoires were compared against roughly 11 previously published healthy control repertoires from donors aged 6 to 25 years.

Study-wide findings and limitations: Normalized Chao1 diversity was significantly lower in multiple sclerosis patients than controls, suggesting substantial peripheral T-cell clonal expansion. Direct clustering with F measure showed strong co-clustering of samples prepared in the same batch, prompting a batch-effect correction. The control group was slightly older than the multiple sclerosis patient group.

To demonstrate the VDJtools post-analysis software, TCR beta repertoires were profiled from the peripheral blood of over ten young patients with multiple sclerosis. Multiple sclerosis patients were children and adolescents aged about 6 to 16 years. This clonotype was detected only a few times. The clone's antigen remains unknown. No much larger clonotype is one base removed from it; base qualities were not supplied. The method behind the library was PCR. Data came from an Illumina HiSeq 2500. To reduce PCR and sequencing biases, unique molecular identifiers were incorporated into the TCR beta cDNA libraries. Every 1 to 10 million input T cells yielded about 500,000 cDNA molecules, meaning each molecule approximated one T cell. The same protocol used for the earlier healthy control dataset was applied to prepare and sequence the patient libraries. Within a given batch, samples were prepared together, multiplexed and sequenced on the same HiSeq lane. In the source study's methods: Raw barcoded reads were processed with MIGEC, and single-read molecular identifier groups were discarded before consensus assembly and CDR3 extraction. VDJtools was used for post-analysis of the clonotype tables, and diversity was normalized by down-sampling every dataset to the size of the smallest sample. In repertoire overlap clustering, CDR3 amino acid sequences, but not nucleotide sequences, were matched to correct batch-related cross-sample contamination. The public sequencing data were trimmed at Q25 with fastp and processed into clonotypes with MiXCR by TCRdb, which kept only in-frame beta chains. Rows with one shared CDR3 protein collapse into an entry with the most common genes and DNA. The V and J calls follow TCRdb's processing rather than the paper's. This sample holds a few hundred thousand distinct CDR3 sequences; 35% to 45% were observed only once. The ten largest clones represent 6% to 9% of the sample.

The sample taken for sequencing was blood. This clonotype was obtained from a girl aged 2 to 9 with multiple sclerosis.

The DNA sequence follows: TGTGCCAGCAGCGTACTAAGGACTAGCGGCAACTCCTACGAGCAGTACTTC. Its translation is CASSVLRTSGNSYEQYF. The sequence links TRBV7-2 to TRBJ2-7, with 10 bases aligning to TRBD2. Trimmed from V: 5 bases; trimmed from J: 0 bases; junction bases lacking a gene match: 10. The germline V gene supplies CDR1 SGHTA and CDR2 FQGNSA. Inclusive of the bounding cysteine and phenylalanine, the CDR3 is 17 residues long. Only the CDR3 part of the read is kept: 51 bases, read in frame from the first base.